The next 26 T cell receptor beta chains were all read from a single sample in a study of T cells in Graves' hyperthyroidism and ophthalmopathy (dated by TCRdb to the late 2010s). Receptors were amplified or captured by multiplex PCR. Reads for this sample came from an Illumina HiSeq 2000. TCR beta CDR3 regions were amplified from RNA transcripts. The TCR CDR3 was subjected to a first round of RT-PCR using the HTBI primer set and the Qiagen OneStep RT-PCR kit. The public reads were reprocessed in TCRdb via fastp at Q25 and MiXCR, keeping in-frame beta chains. Here each entry gathers all rows of one CDR3 protein and keeps the most common genes and DNA. Counted in this sample were roughly 570,000 distinct CDR3 sequences; around 16% of them appeared once. Of the sample, about 7% is held by the ten largest clones. The sequenced sample was blood. The receptors come from a woman in her thirties with Graves' hyperthyroidism.

This clonotype was found many times. This chain connects TRBV5-6 to TRBJ1-5; D perhaps matches TRBD1 (6 bases). The CDR3 totals 15 residues. Per germline, CDR1 SGHDT and CDR2 YYEEEE. Trimming left V 4 bases short and J 3 bases short, with 14 bases between. The CDR3 sequence: CASSPGTLDNQPQHF. CDR3 DNA: TGTGCCAGCAGCCCAGGGACATTAGACAATCAGCCCCAGCATTTT. The full variable domain, in which reference TRBV5-6 and TRBJ1-5 provide the parts outside the CDR3, is DAGVTQSPTHLIKTRGQQVTLRCSPKSGHDTVSWYQQALGQGPQFIFQYYEEEERQRGNFPDRFSGHQFPNYSSELNVNALLLGDSALYLCASSPGTLDNQPQHFGDGTRLSIL.

This clonotype was detected only a few times. This chain connects TRBV19 to TRBJ2-5; 10 nucleotides align to TRBD1. This CDR3 has 15 amino acids. The V gene's germline CDR1 is LNHDA and CDR2 SQIVND (reference sequence). Trimming took 3 bases from V and 5 from J; bases not matched to a gene: 6. The CDR3 nucleotides read TGTGCCAGTAGTATTCGAAAGGACAGGGGGGAGACCCAGTACTTC. Translated: CASSIRKDRGETQYF.

This clonotype was recorded many times. The CDR3 nucleotides read TGTGCCAGCAGTTTATCGCGTGGCGCAGTGAACACTGAAGCTTTCTTT. Translating gives CASSLSRGAVNTEAFF. The chain combines TRBV27 with TRBJ1-1; D is ambiguous. The CDR3 is 16 residues long. V was pared by 0 bases and J by 0 bases, with 11 bases between. Per the germline V gene, CDR1 is MNHEY and CDR2 is SMNVEV (reference sequence).

The gene calls are TRBV18 and TRBJ1-2, with a tentative D call TRBD1 (5 bases). Trimming removed 0 bases from V and 8 bases from J, with 13 bases in between. In germline, CDR1 is KGHSH, CDR2 LQKENI. This CDR3 has 14 residues. The CDR3 DNA sequence: TGTGCCAGCTCACCACCGGCAGGGTCTTTCGGCTACACCTTC. Its translation is CASSPPAGSFGYTF.

This clonotype was recorded at least ten times. V gene TRBV11-2 combines with J gene TRBJ1-2; 7 nucleotides match TRBD1. The germline gives CDR1 SGHAT, CDR2 FQNNGV. There are 14 residues in the CDR3. The V and J ends lost 5 bases and 7 bases, in that order; junction bases with no gene match: 10. This CDR3 is CASSPQGTPIGYTF. In DNA, the CDR3 is TGTGCCAGCAGCCCACAGGGGACCCCTATTGGCTACACCTTC.

V gene TRBV6-1 combines with J gene TRBJ1-5, with D unclear. The V gene's germline CDR1 is MNHNS and CDR2 SASEGT. V was shortened by 5 bases and J by 0 bases, with 8 bases between the two germline ends. The CDR3 has 14 amino acids. The CDR3 spells CASSPLISNQPQHF. The CDR3 nucleotides are TGTGCCAGCAGTCCCCTTATTAGCAATCAGCCCCAGCATTTT.

This clonotype came up many times. This chain joins TRBV3-1 and TRBJ2-1; D is possibly TRBD1 or TRBD2 (5 bases each). The CDR3 contains 15 residues. From germline, CDR1 is LGHDT and CDR2 YNNKEL (reference sequence). V gave up 2 bases and J gave up 4 bases, with 12 bases separating them. The CDR3 DNA sequence: TGTGCCAGCAGCCAACGGGGACGGGGTTACAATGAGCAGTTCTTC. Encoded protein: CASSQRGRGYNEQFF.

This clonotype was seen repeatedly, ten times or more. The CDR3 spells CASSYSSASYNEQFF. The CDR3, as DNA: TGTGCCAGCAGTTACTCATCGGCAAGTTACAATGAGCAGTTCTTC. The chain is built from TRBV6-6 and TRBJ2-1; D ambiguous. CDR1 and CDR2 from the germline V gene are MNHNY and SVGAGI (reference sequence). The CDR3 is 15 residues long. V lost 0 bases and J lost 4, with 10 bases in between.

This clonotype was found many times. The J gene is TRBJ2-3, the V gene TRBV7-2; 9 bases are a match to TRBD2. The CDR3 is made up of 16 amino acids. Germline loops: CDR1 SGHTA, CDR2 FQGNSA. J lost 4 bases, V lost 1 base, and 6 bases had no gene match. The CDR3: CASSLGLAGKSDTQYF. The DNA for the CDR3 is TGTGCCAGCAGCTTAGGTCTAGCGGGAAAATCAGATACGCAGTATTTT.

This chain joins TRBV10-3 and TRBJ2-1, with a tentative D call TRBD1 (6 bases). This CDR3 is 15 amino acids long. The V gene's germline CDR1 is ENHRY and CDR2 SYGVKD. V gave up 0 bases and J gave up 7 bases, with 13 bases separating them. CDR3 protein: CAISESQGTRNEQFF. In nucleotides, the CDR3 is TGTGCCATCAGTGAGTCCCAAGGGACACGTAATGAGCAGTTCTTC.

As concerns this clonotype: Its ends do not fully match the called genes, so a read error is possible. The chain carries TRBV6-2 or TRBV6-3 and TRBJ2-6; tentatively, D is TRBD1 or TRBD2 (6 bases each). The CDR3 runs to 16 residues. Germline loops: CDR1 MNHEY, CDR2 SVGEGT. The CDR3 protein is CASSYEGGTGANVLAF. In DNA, the CDR3 is TGTGCCAGCAGTTACGAGGGGGGTACTGGGGCCAACGTCCTGGCTTTC.

This clonotype was recorded many times. J is TRBJ2-6 and V is TRBV2; D call uncertain. The CDR3 has 13 amino acids. V was pared by 6 bases and J by 4 bases, with 7 bases between. Germline CDR1 is SNHLY and CDR2 is FYNNEI. The CDR3 loop is CASRASGANVLTF. The CDR3 bases are TGTGCCAGCAGGGCATCCGGGGCCAACGTCCTGACTTTC.

This clonotype was counted between two and nine times. CDR3 residues: CSARDSSRGNADTQYF. Written as DNA, the CDR3 is TGCAGTGCTAGAGATTCGTCCAGGGGGAACGCAGATACGCAGTATTTT. J is TRBJ2-3 and V is TRBV20-1, with 7 bases aligning to TRBD1. Germline CDR1 DFQATT, CDR2 SNEGSKA (reference sequence). The J segment lost 4 bases and the V segment lost 0 bases, leaving 10 bases of the junction unmatched. There are 16 residues in the CDR3.

This clonotype was seen ten or more times. This rearrangement joins TRBV7-2 to TRBJ2-7, with D perhaps TRBD1 (6 bases). CDR1 is SGHTA and CDR2 is FQGNSA in the germline V gene. This CDR3 comprises 12 residues. Deletions cut 10 bases from V and 4 bases from J, with 14 bases between. The CDR3 loop is CATSEQGYEQYF. CDR3 nucleotides: TGTGCCACCTCAGAACAGGGATACGAGCAGTACTTC.

This clonotype appeared many times. CDR3 bases: TGCGCCAGCAGCTACAGCGGGAGGGGGCGCACAGATACGCAGTATTTT. This gives the protein CASSYSGRGRTDTQYF. The chain carries TRBV4-1 and TRBJ2-3; 10 bases are shared with TRBD2. The length of the CDR3 is 16 residues. Germline V CDR1 and CDR2: MGHRA, YSYEKL. V was clipped by 5 bases and J by 1 base; unmatched bases: 6.

This clonotype was observed many times. This CDR3 reads CASSTGTGLNTGELFF. The CDR3, as DNA: TGTGCCAGCAGTACCGGGACAGGGCTGAACACCGGGGAGCTGTTTTTT. The genes are TRBV2 and TRBJ2-2; 9 nucleotides agree with TRBD1. The length of the CDR3 is 16 residues. V dropped 5 bases and J dropped 1; count of bases not matched to a gene: 5. Germline V gene sequence: CDR1 SNHLY, CDR2 FYNNEI.

This clonotype was counted at least ten times. V usage is TRBV11-2 and J usage is TRBJ2-7, with a weak D call TRBD2 (5 bases). Germline values: CDR1 SGHAT, CDR2 FQNNGV. The V gene lost 1 base and the J gene lost 2 bases, with 6 bases spanning the gap. The CDR3 is made up of 13 amino acids. The CDR3 DNA reads TGTGCCAGCAGCTTAGCGGGGACCTACGAGCAGTACTTC. It encodes CASSLAGTYEQYF.

Notes on this clonotype: The junction shows a germline mismatch at one end, possibly a read error. The J gene is TRBJ2-1, the V gene TRBV7-2; D uncertain. The CDR3 consists of 15 residues. CDR1 is SGHTA and CDR2 is FQGNSA in the germline V gene. The CDR3 is CASSLGGGSYNQQFF. The CDR3 DNA is TGTGCCAGCAGCTTAGGCGGCGGCTCCTACAATCAGCAGTTCTTC.

The table lists this clonotype with many counts. The genes are TRBV20-1 and TRBJ1-5; TRBD1 might be the D (5 bases). Germline-derived CDR1 and CDR2 are DFQATT and SNEGSKA (reference sequence). The V and J ends lost 2 bases and 6 bases respectively, with 14 bases between them. CDR3 size: 14 residues. The CDR3 sequence is CSARNPQGGQPQHF. The CDR3 DNA reads as TGCAGTGCTAGAAATCCTCAGGGTGGTCAGCCCCAGCATTTT.

The CDR3 DNA reads TGTGCCAGTAGTATTTCACAGGGGGTTCACAATGAGCAGTTCTTC. Protein: CASSISQGVHNEQFF. The chain uses TRBV19 and TRBJ2-1; TRBD1 aligns across 8 bases. V lost 3 bases to trimming and J lost 5 bases; unmatched junction nucleotides: 6. Germline CDR1 is LNHDA and CDR2 is SQIVND (reference sequence). The CDR3 is 15 amino acids.

This chain connects TRBV19 to TRBJ2-1; tentatively, D is TRBD1 (5 bases). CDR1 is LNHDA, CDR2 SQIVND, per germline (reference sequence). This CDR3 contains 13 residues. V gave up 5 bases and J gave up 8 bases, with 13 bases separating them. The CDR3 region has the DNA TGTGCCAGTAGTTACAATAGGGGCTATGAGCAGTTCTTC. Protein: CASSYNRGYEQFF.

This clonotype was detected ten times or more. The J gene is TRBJ1-1, the V gene TRBV6-1; D is unclear. Looked up from germline, CDR1 is MNHNS and CDR2 is SASEGT. The V and J ends lost 5 bases and 8 bases respectively, with 12 bases between them. The CDR3 is made up of 12 amino acids. CDR3 coding DNA: TGTGCCAGCAGTCTCCATAAAGGGGAAGCTTTCTTT. As protein: CASSLHKGEAFF.

This clonotype has only a few counts. The chain carries TRBV13 and TRBJ1-2; a possible D gene is TRBD1 (6 bases). This CDR3 region has 16 residues. Per germline, CDR1 PRHDT and CDR2 FYEKMQ (reference sequence). Between the trimmed V and J ends, which lost 3 bases and 7 bases, there was a span of 21 bases. CDR3 bases: TGTGCCAGCAGCTTTGGAACCAGGAGGGGGGCAGCTGGCTACACCTTC. Translating gives CASSFGTRRGAAGYTF. Filled out from reference TRBV13 and TRBJ1-2, the complete variable domain reads AAGVIQSPRHLIKEKRETATLKCYPIPRHDTVYWYQQGPGQDPQFLISFYEKMQSDKGSIPDRFSAQQFSDYHSELNMSSLELGDSALYFCASSFGTRRGAAGYTFGSGTRLTVV.

This clonotype was detected many times. V gene TRBV11-2 combines with J gene TRBJ2-7; perhaps TRBD2 as D (6 bases). The CDR3 has 16 residues. Germline lookup yields CDR1 SGHAT and CDR2 FQNNGV. V was shortened by 2 bases and J by 7 bases, with 21 bases between the two germline ends. CDR3 in amino acids: CASSLSWEDRGYEQYF. The CDR3 nucleotides are TGTGCCAGCAGCTTAAGCTGGGAGGACCGGGGATATGAGCAGTACTTC.

This clonotype was counted at least ten times. The CDR3 loop reads CSAMTSGSMEQYF. DNA of the CDR3: TGCAGTGCTATGACTAGCGGGAGTATGGAGCAGTACTTC. The chain couples TRBV20-1 to TRBJ2-7, with TRBD2 matching 12 bases. V was clipped by 4 bases and J by 7 bases; unmatched bases: 5. The CDR3 runs 13 residues. Per the germline V gene, CDR1 is DFQATT and CDR2 is SNEGSKA (reference sequence).

This clonotype showed up many times. The V call is TRBV7-9, the J call TRBJ2-3; the match to TRBD2 covers 7 bases. This CDR3 contains 17 residues. Germline V CDR1 and CDR2: SEHNR, FQNEAQ (reference sequence). V shed 4 bases, J shed 2 bases, and the junction held 12 bases outside the gene matches. The CDR3 DNA follows: TGTGCCAGCAGCTCCCCCTCCCGGGGGAGGGACACAGATACGCAGTATTTT. This encodes CASSSPSRGRDTDTQYF.